This TCR beta chain derives from a study of cytomegalovirus exposure and HLA in healthy donors (dated by TCRdb to about 2017). Broadly, across the study: In an earlier analysis of 587 of the donors, around 290 Gb of sequence data and 117 million unique TCR beta sequences from 150 million to 200 million T cells were reported. Besides the first cohort of under 700 subjects, a separate validation cohort made up of around 120 different subjects was used. A later analysis re-analyzed previously published TCR beta repertoires from 550 to 700 donors and added high-resolution HLA genotyping to study TCR occurrence patterns. The genetic ancestry cluster associated with self-reported Caucasian donors included 81% of the 398 genotyped donors. Donor age, sex, ethnicity and CMV serostatus were collected together with the repertoire data. Rather than drawing on any new phenotypic data, the later analysis identified candidate immune exposures from TCR beta sequences and the way those sequences occurred across donors. Around 320 gigabases of sequencing data and 78 million or so unique TCR sequences were included in an early release covering over 600 HLA-typed donors. All discovery cohort repertoires had been generated using a single sequencing platform. The aim of the study was to test whether cataloging public T cell receptors could identify signatures of past pathogen exposure. In a later genetic analysis, genome-wide SNP genotypes for 398 of the 666 donors were used, and that subset was treated as a discovery cohort. To predict cytomegalovirus infection status, the study combined high-throughput TCR immunosequencing, statistical association of individual TCRs with disease status, and machine learning. HLA typing included class I and class II loci at four-digit resolution. In an earlier analysis of around 540 of the donors, high-throughput TCR beta sequencing was used to judge whether each TCR beta V gene segment behaved as functional or pseudogenic. Using immunosequencing, the study profiled T cell repertoires from fewer than 700 subjects and related those repertoires to cytomegalovirus serostatus. The number of donors typed differed by locus, with about 629-630 for A, B, C, DRB1 and DQB1, about 500 for DQA1, 600 to 610 for DPA1, and approximately 470 for DPB1. Roughly five DR-DQ haplotypes were handled as single units for association and clustering because linkage in the cohort was strong. Among 300 to 500 genotyped donors of the cohort, an average of roughly 230,000 unique TCR beta nucleotide sequences was sequenced per donor, of which 15% to 20% were non-productive. General findings and caveats noted by the study authors: Most TCR sequences were seen in very few donors, while some public TCRs were found in many individuals. A further reported finding was that TCR beta sequences accurately predicted the HLA-A and HLA-B alleles for most subjects in the first cohort. The authors suggested that the approach could potentially be extended to other disease states and immunological phenotypes. Linkage disequilibrium might explain the correlated functional status among segregating V segments, but an unknown experimental factor could not be ruled out. A later genetic analysis reported fewer N-insertions in productive TCRs among donors in an Asian-associated ancestry cluster than the roughly 670-donor mean. The earlier analysis of nearly 600 of the donors excluded some 16 rarely observed V segments, including chromosome 9 orphons, because counts were too low. For the cohort, immune exposure information was limited to CMV serostatus. Most CMV-associated TCR beta chains appeared to be HLA-restricted in a later analysis, and the HLA associations seemed to be driven largely by CMV exposure. This cohort had only TCR beta chains sequenced, and the lack of alpha or paired-chain data limited which features could be detected. In vitro tests confirmed that a few of the cytomegalovirus-associated TCR beta chains recognize cytomegalovirus antigens. The sequencing pipeline was judged likely to have produced a cluster of highly shared sequence variants as a technical artifact. When HLA alleles, especially DR and DQ, strongly co-occurred, attributing TCR associations to individual alleles was difficult. A later analysis reported that several top co-occurrence clusters appeared linked to parvovirus B19, influenza, CMV and Epstein-Barr virus. A later analysis associated around 16,000 TCR beta sequences with specific HLA alleles at a false discovery rate of 0.05. Cytomegalovirus status was reported to be diagnosed by the classifier with high specificity and sensitivity in both the original and validation cohorts. In an earlier analysis of 500 to 650 of the donors, most TCR beta V segments appeared in productive rearrangements about 87% or about 30% of the time, broadly matching IMGT annotations. The 87-base-pair reads could not distinguish some IMGT-functional V segments, including TRBV6-2 and TRBV6-3, so those segments were excluded. Because HLA typing was missing for some donors at each locus, association tests included only the typed subset. V-gene and J-gene trimming of TCR beta chains was associated with a missense DCLRE1C variant in a later genetic analysis, and the association was replicated in an independent cohort. In a later analysis, HLA-associated TCR beta chains showed more clonal expansion and lower generation probabilities than non-associated chains that were equally common. A total of fewer than 200 TCR beta chains were listed by the study as associated with cytomegalovirus. Roughly uniform sequencing depth across donors was assumed in presence/absence analyses, although this assumption may not hold. According to a later analysis, TCR association rates differed among HLA loci, with DRB1 alleles showing the most associated TCRs and HLA-C alleles showing the fewest.

Comments on this clone: Its antigen remains undetermined. Per-base quality was not reported, and no clone a single base away is much larger than it.

The V and J ends are trimmed by 4 bases and 7 bases, leaving 13 bases between them. The CDR3 sequence holds 13 residues, the cysteine and phenylalanine included. Of the read, only the CDR3 DNA is kept; its 39 bases are in frame from base 1. The germline V gene gives CDR1 as LGHNA and CDR2 as YSLEER. Receptors were amplified or captured by the immunoSEQ multiplex PCR assay. A mixture of 60 forward primers for TCR Vbeta segments and 13 reverse primers for TCR Jbeta segments was used in the multiplex PCR. Amplification of the CDR3 region of rearranged TCR beta genes was performed with a multiplex PCR assay on genomic DNA. Amplified TCR beta libraries were sequenced as 87-base-pair reads on the Illumina HiSeq System. The published analysis was carried out like this. In a later analysis, tens of millions of unique TCR beta chains were counted across the approximately 640 repertoires, and around 10 million of these chains were shared by at least two donors. A nearest-neighbor algorithm error-corrected the raw reads and collapsed the reads into unique sequences, merging closely related sequences to remove PCR and sequencing errors. V, D and J gene segments were assigned by aligning CDR3 sequences to IMGT reference sequences. Each retained sequence needed at least a six-nucleotide match to both a V gene segment and a J gene segment. A rearrangement counted as productive if the CDR3 had no stop codons and remained in frame with V and J, and every other rearrangement counted as non-productive. CDR3 was defined by IMGT convention, running from the second conserved V-encoded cysteine to the conserved J-encoded phenylalanine. The earlier analysis of 500 to 600 of the donors excluded sequences that lacked an unambiguous match to a single V gene segment. In an earlier analysis of approximately 550 of the donors, V segments were called functional above 56.7% productive rearrangements and were called segregating when the between-donor standard deviation exceeded 5%. A statistical classification framework was built for diagnosing cytomegalovirus status from the catalog of TCR beta chain sequences. V and J gene assignment, in a later analysis, came from comparing TCR nucleotide sequences with IMGT/GENE-DB human TR gene sequences. A later analysis assigned CDR3 sequences and most-parsimonious VDJ recombination scenarios with the TCRdist pipeline. In a later analysis, each TCR beta chain was defined by its CDR3 amino acid sequence together with its V-gene family, and reads without a unique V-gene family were excluded. As a way to deal with suspected cross-contamination and a sequencing artifact, a later analysis dropped under 600 nucleotide sequences that were highly shared and had low generation probability. In a later analysis, a clonal expansion index for each public chain was calculated from normalized within-repertoire ranks of inferred template counts. Generation probabilities in a later analysis came from a VDJ recombination model fitted to out-of-frame rearrangements, and those results were checked against IGoR. In a later analysis, hypergeometric tests were used to score TCR-TCR, TCR-HLA and TCR-CMV co-occurrence, with a repertoire-size bias correction applied to TCR pairs. False discovery rates were estimated in a later analysis by permuting HLA or CMV assignments 20 times. A later analysis grouped co-occurring TCRs with DBSCAN, adding TCRdist sequence similarity when clustering within HLA-allele-positive subsets. For co-occurrence clustering, repertoires with fewer than 30,000 or more than 120,000 public chains were excluded, along with roughly 5 repertoires with anomalous nucleotide sharing. The table was pulled from immuneACCESS by TCRdb, which kept in-frame rearrangements only. Such tables lose some clones; where checked, under half of the loss comes from unresolved V genes, and the rest has no known cause. V, J and clone size are taken as reported in that table, and D and trimming were inferred from the DNA itself. This sample comprises 110,000 or so clones, around four fifths of them detected only once. More than 1.5% of the sample is held by the ten biggest clonotypes.

The cohort consisted of approximately 670 healthy bone marrow donors. Cohort members were all nominally healthy when sampled, although unrecorded immune exposures were likely present. The donor was CMV seronegative and was included in the group of a few hundred seronegative cohort members. Each donor provided a peripheral blood sample, and peripheral blood mononuclear cells were used for TCR beta sequencing. Genomic DNA was extracted from the blood cell samples with the Qiagen DNeasy Blood Extraction Kit. The sample consisted of PBMCs. This clonotype originated in a man aged 35 to 55 in good health and CMV-seronegative. The chain is made from TRBV4-3 and TRBJ1-2, with the D gene not clear enough to name. CDR3 reads: CASSPEVSSGYTF. The nucleotide sequence reads as follows: TGCGCCAGCAGCCCTGAAGTGAGTTCTGGCTACACCTTC.